This T cell receptor beta chain derives from a study of cytotoxic CD8 clonotypes in ibrutinib-treated CLL. Turning to the study itself: Recorded responses included 24 partial and 2 complete; following median around 68 months, roughly 15 stayed remitted and about 12 progressed. Study results and caveats: Sampling of sustained-remission and progressing patients occurred at differing times. Under treatment, the uncommon public clonotypes either contracted or remained stable.

Cryopreserved PBMCs provided about 2 micrograms of genomic DNA for the TCR beta libraries. As for this clone: As yet, its antigen is unknown.

This CDR3 is built from 15 residues. V was trimmed by 4 bases and J by 4 bases, leaving 14 bases between them. CDR1 is MNHEY, CDR2 SVGAGI, per germline. Profiling relied on immunoSEQ multiplex PCR, and the TCRdb table lists in-frame clones only, not all of them. The data contain nearly 300,000 clones, 70% to 80% of them singletons. This rearrangement joins TRBV6-5 to TRBJ2-1, with a weak D call TRBD2 (6 bases). The TCR was taken from a human donor with chronic lymphocytic leukemia. The source material was PBMCs, sampled at disease progression, from a patient treated with ibrutinib. This chain's CDR3 is CASSLGRTTYNEQFF. CDR3 DNA sequence: TGTGCCAGCAGTTTGGGACGGACTACTTACAATGAGCAGTTCTTC.